Below are 23 T cell receptor beta chains sequenced from a single sample in a study of response to subunit inactivated influenza vaccine. TCRdb redid the calling of the RT-PCR reads with MiXCR, one entry per CDR3 protein. The table lists around 650,000 distinct CDR3 sequences, more than 15% of them singletons. The sample in question was PBMCs from blood, obtained 11 to 12 days after vaccination. All receptors derive from a man between 45 and 60 years old who received an inactivated influenza vaccine.

This clonotype was seen more than once but under ten times. This sequence joins TRBV5-1 and TRBJ2-7; D is unclear. Germline CDR1 SGHRS, CDR2 YFSETQ. The CDR3 spans 14 residues. With 4 bases removed from V and 1 base from J, the gap between germline ends came to 12 bases. In nucleotides, the CDR3 is TGCGCCAGCAGCGAGTCGACCGATTCCTACGAGCAGTACTTC. Its translation: CASSESTDSYEQYF.

This clonotype was detected many times. The V gene is TRBV7-2, the J gene TRBJ2-5; either TRBD1 or TRBD2 may fit D (6 bases each). This CDR3 contains 15 residues. Looked up from germline, CDR1 is SGHTA and CDR2 is FQGNSA. Trimming removed 5 bases at V and 1 base at J, with 14 bases between. CDR3 in DNA: TGTGCCAGCAGCCGGGGGCGGACGACCCAAGAGACCCAGTACTTC. Its translation: CASSRGRTTQETQYF.

This clonotype was detected only once. Possible read error: a much larger clone is one base away. The rearrangement uses TRBV6-1 and TRBJ2-5; D is ambiguous. Germline CDR1 and CDR2: MNHNS and SASEGT. V lost 3 bases to trimming and J lost 4 bases, with 15 bases between them. The CDR3 has 15 amino acids. CDR3 bases: TGTGCCAGCAGTGACCCCTGGGGAATCGTAGAGACCCAGTACTTC. Translated, it gives CASSDPWGIVETQYF.

The V call is TRBV24-1, the J call TRBJ1-5; no clear D gene. The CDR3 loop spans 14 amino acids. V lost 4 bases, J lost 8 bases, and 14 bases lay in between. The V gene's germline CDR1 is KGHDR and CDR2 SFDVKD. The CDR3 bases are TGTGCCACCAGTGACGGCCGAATAGGTAAGCCCCAGCATTTT. Translated: CATSDGRIGKPQHF.

This chain uses TRBV6-2 or TRBV6-3 with TRBJ2-6, with D tentatively TRBD2 (6 bases). The ends were cut back, 2 bases at V and 0 bases at J, with 17 bases in the middle. CDR3 size: 19 residues. Per the germline V gene, CDR1 is MNHEY and CDR2 is SVGEGT. This chain's CDR3 is CASSYVGSGLFSGANVLTF. The DNA for the CDR3 is TGTGCCAGCAGTTACGTCGGAAGCGGGCTATTCTCTGGGGCCAACGTCCTGACTTTC.

The genes are TRBV18 and TRBJ2-5, with 8 bases fitting TRBD1. CDR1 and CDR2 (germline): KGHSH, LQKENI. V lost 6 bases to trimming and J lost 3 bases; unmatched junction nucleotides: 9. This CDR3 has 15 amino acids. CDR3 region: CASSHQTGVEETQYF. CDR3 nucleotides: TGTGCCAGCTCCCACCAGACAGGGGTAGAAGAGACCCAGTACTTC.

The chain joins TRBV29-1 to TRBJ2-7, with D perhaps given as TRBD1 or TRBD2 (5 bases each). Germline V gives CDR1 SQVTM, CDR2 ANQGSEA. This CDR3 contains 14 residues. V shed 5 bases and J shed 2 bases, with 16 bases lying between them. In DNA form, the CDR3 reads TGCAGCGTTCCGGGACCTGGCAACCCCTACGAGCAGTACTTC. This translates into CSVPGPGNPYEQYF.

This clonotype was detected ten times or more. The chain employs TRBV5-1 and TRBJ1-5; possible D gene TRBD1, 5 bases. This CDR3 is built from 15 residues. Germline CDR1 and CDR2: SGHRS and YFSETQ. V was cut by 7 bases and J by 6 bases, with 20 bases left in between. CDR3 in amino acids: CASARDGTRGQPQHF. CDR3 sequence (DNA): TGCGCCAGCGCTCGGGACGGTACTCGGGGTCAGCCCCAGCATTTT.

As for this clonotype: Possible read error: a much larger clone is one base away. This chain connects TRBV18 to TRBJ2-7; D might be TRBD2 (6 bases). Germline V gives CDR1 KGHSH, CDR2 LQKENI. This CDR3 is 15 amino acids long. The DNA for the CDR3 is TGTGTCAGCTCACCACCGGGACTGTTTGCCTACGAGCAGTACTTC. It yields the protein CVSSPPGLFAYEQYF.

This clonotype appeared a few times. Written as DNA, the CDR3 is TGCGCCAGCAGCGTACCGACAGCTACAGATACGCAGTATTTT. Protein: CASSVPTATDTQYF. This chain joins TRBV5-1 and TRBJ2-3; a weak D match, TRBD1 (5 bases). V lost 4 bases, J lost 3 bases, and 12 bases lay in between. The CDR3 totals 14 residues. Germline lookup yields CDR1 SGHRS and CDR2 YFSETQ.

This clonotype has a handful of counts. This chain joins TRBV10-3 and TRBJ2-1, with 13 positions matching TRBD2. This CDR3 is built from 15 residues. CDR1 and CDR2 from the germline V gene are ENHRY and SYGVKD. V was clipped by 11 bases and J by 6 bases; unmatched bases: 10. CDR3 sequence: CAVRTSGSLFNEQFF. CDR3 nucleotides: TGTGCCGTACGGACTAGCGGGAGCCTATTCAATGAGCAGTTCTTC.

The sample holds a few counts of this clonotype. This chain connects TRBV7-6 to TRBJ2-7; D assignment may be TRBD1 or TRBD2 (5 bases each). The CDR3 extends over 15 amino acids. The V gene's germline CDR1 is SGHVS and CDR2 FNYEAQ. V lost 1 base and J lost 7, with 17 bases in between. The CDR3 DNA reads as TGTGCCAGCAGCTTAGAGGTGAGGGGCGTTAAGGAGCAGTACTTC. It translates to CASSLEVRGVKEQYF.

This clonotype appeared a few times. The rearrangement uses TRBV7-9 and TRBJ2-3, with D perhaps TRBD1 or TRBD2 (5 bases each). Trimming shortened V by 2 bases and J by 1 base, and 10 bases separated the two germline ends. Germline CDR1 reads SEHNR; CDR2 reads FQNEAQ (reference sequence). The CDR3 extends over 15 amino acids. CDR3 sequence (DNA): TGTGCCAGCAGCTTAAGAGGGACGGGCACAGATACGCAGTATTTT. This encodes CASSLRGTGTDTQYF. Full variable domain (rest looked up from reference TRBV7-9 and TRBJ2-3): DTGVSQNPRHKITKRGQNVTFRCDPISEHNRLYWYRQTLGQGPEFLTYFQNEAQLEKSRLLSDRFSAERPKGSFSTLEIQRTEQGDSAMYLCASSLRGTGTDTQYFGPGTRLTVL.

V is TRBV27 and J is TRBJ2-3; D may match TRBD1 or TRBD2 (5 bases each). CDR1 and CDR2 from the germline V gene are MNHEY and SMNVEV (reference sequence). Trimming removed 4 bases from V and 0 bases from J, with 17 bases in between. The length of the CDR3 is 17 residues. In DNA, the CDR3 is TGTGCCAGCAGTTCAACTACACGGGGCCAGAGCACAGATACGCAGTATTTT. This sequence encodes CASSSTTRGQSTDTQYF.

This clonotype appeared a few times. The chain combines TRBV12-3 or TRBV12-4 with TRBJ2-2; 12 bases are shared with TRBD2. V gave up 6 bases and J gave up 6 bases; unmatched junction bases: 2. This CDR3 comprises 14 residues. The CDR3: CASRTSGRSGELFF. The CDR3 DNA reads as TGTGCCAGCAGAACTAGCGGGAGGTCCGGGGAGCTGTTTTTT.

This chain uses TRBV7-9 with TRBJ1-4, with D maybe TRBD1 (6 bases). Per the germline V gene, CDR1 is SEHNR and CDR2 is FQNEAQ (reference sequence). This CDR3 comprises 16 residues. V lost 5 bases to trimming and J lost 0 bases, with 13 bases between them. CDR3 amino acids: CASSRMGGSTNEKLFF. CDR3 nucleotide sequence: TGTGCCAGCAGCCGTATGGGGGGCTCAACTAATGAAAAACTGTTTTTT.

This clonotype came up a few times. This chain uses TRBV9 with TRBJ2-7, with a weak D call TRBD2 (6 bases). The CDR3 loop spans 15 amino acids. Trimming stripped 3 bases from V and 0 bases from J, with 13 bases between. Germline V CDR1 and CDR2: SGDLS, YYNGEE. In DNA, the CDR3 is TGTGCCAGCAGCGCCCGGGACTTAAGCTCCTACGAGCAGTACTTC. This translates into CASSARDLSSYEQYF. Supplemented by reference TRBV9 and TRBJ2-7, the full variable domain reads DSGVTQTPKHLITATGQRVTLRCSPRSGDLSVYWYQQSLDQGLQFLIQYYNGEERAKGNILERFSAQQFPDLHSELNLSSLELGDSALYFCASSARDLSSYEQYFGPGTRLTVT.

The V gene is TRBV11-2, the J gene TRBJ2-7; 8 nucleotides align to TRBD1. CDR1 and CDR2 (germline): SGHAT, FQNNGV. The CDR3 is 17 residues long. The V segment lost 4 bases and the J segment 9 bases; nucleotides outside the gene matches: 20. The CDR3 nucleotides read TGTGCCAGCAGCTCAGGGTTTTCGGGACAGGCGGTGGGACGGCAGTACTTC. Translating gives CASSSGFSGQAVGRQYF.

On this clonotype: This CDR3 is missing its conserved last phenylalanine or tryptophan, likely due to a read error. The chain recombines TRBV20-1 with TRBJ2-7, with 9 positions matching TRBD1. CDR1 and CDR2 from the germline V gene are DFQATT and SNEGSKA (reference sequence). J gave up 10 bases and V 6 bases, and 13 bases lay outside the gene matches. CDR3 size: 13 residues. CDR3 coding DNA: TGCAGTGCAGGACAGGGGCCGCCTACACCTCAGTACCTC. Amino acids: CSAGQGPPTPQYL.

This chain uses TRBV19 with TRBJ2-7, with 8 bases matching TRBD1. Trimming removed 10 bases from V and 1 base from J; junction bases left unmatched: 9. Per germline, CDR1 LNHDA and CDR2 SQIVND (reference sequence). The CDR3 runs 14 residues. Here the CDR3 DNA reads TGTGCCACCAACACCGGGACAGGATCCTACGAGCAGTACTTC. Protein sequence: CATNTGTGSYEQYF.

The V gene is TRBV5-1, the J gene TRBJ1-2; D is unclear. The V and J ends lost 5 bases and 1 base respectively, with 24 bases between them. CDR1 is SGHRS, CDR2 YFSETQ, per germline. The CDR3 is made up of 18 amino acids. The CDR3 spells CASRAELAVLKNNYGYTF. The CDR3 DNA is TGCGCCAGCAGAGCCGAGTTGGCAGTTCTGAAGAATAACTATGGCTACACCTTC.

This clonotype was counted ten times or more. V gene TRBV29-1 combines with J gene TRBJ2-2; maybe TRBD2 (6 bases). The V gene's germline CDR1 is SQVTM and CDR2 ANQGSEA. Between the trimmed V and J ends, which lost 5 bases and 3 bases, there was a span of 7 bases. CDR3 length: 12 amino acids. In nucleotides, the CDR3 is TGCAGCGTTCGGGAGTACACCGGGGAGCTGTTTTTT. It codes for CSVREYTGELFF.

This clonotype was seen many times. The rearrangement uses TRBV19 and TRBJ2-2, with unresolved D. Trimming took off 2 bases at V and 3 bases at J, with 4 bases between the two ends. Germline-derived CDR1 and CDR2 are LNHDA and SQIVND (reference sequence). The CDR3 is 13 residues long. The CDR3 region is CASSIQHTGELFF. The DNA of the CDR3 is TGTGCCAGTAGTATACAGCACACCGGGGAGCTGTTTTTT.